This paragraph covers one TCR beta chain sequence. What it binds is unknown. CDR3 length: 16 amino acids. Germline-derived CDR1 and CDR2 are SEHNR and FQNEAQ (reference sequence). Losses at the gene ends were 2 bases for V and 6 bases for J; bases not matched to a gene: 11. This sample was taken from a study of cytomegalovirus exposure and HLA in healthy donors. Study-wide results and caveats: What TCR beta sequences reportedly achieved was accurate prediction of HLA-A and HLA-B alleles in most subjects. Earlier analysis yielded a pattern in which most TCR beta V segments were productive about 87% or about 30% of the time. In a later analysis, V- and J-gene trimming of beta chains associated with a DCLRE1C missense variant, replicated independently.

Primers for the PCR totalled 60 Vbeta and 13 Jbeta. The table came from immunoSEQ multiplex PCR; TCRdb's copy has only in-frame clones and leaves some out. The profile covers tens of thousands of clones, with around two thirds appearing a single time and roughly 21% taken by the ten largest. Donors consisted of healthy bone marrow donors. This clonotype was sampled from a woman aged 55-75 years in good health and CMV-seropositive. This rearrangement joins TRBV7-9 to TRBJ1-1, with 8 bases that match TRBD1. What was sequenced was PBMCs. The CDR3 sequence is CASSLITGGIQSEAFF. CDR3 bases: TGTGCCAGCAGCTTAATTACAGGGGGGATTCAGTCTGAAGCTTTCTTT. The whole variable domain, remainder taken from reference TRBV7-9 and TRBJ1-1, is DTGVSQNPRHKITKRGQNVTFRCDPISEHNRLYWYRQTLGQGPEFLTYFQNEAQLEKSRLLSDRFSAERPKGSFSTLEIQRTEQGDSAMYLCASSLITGGIQSEAFFGQGTRLTVV.